Below, one TCR beta chain is given with its context. CDR3 length: 12 residues. The germline V gene encodes CDR1 SNHLY and CDR2 FYNNEI. V was clipped by 6 bases and J by 4 bases, with 8 bases between them. These data belong to a study of shared clonotypes between healthy human individuals. At the level of the study: The cohort had a couple of women and a few men, ages 18 to 49.

It was at deep level that the assay was run. Assay used: immunoSEQ multiplex PCR; TCRdb lists only in-frame clones, some missing. Seen here are nearly 2 million clones, about 94% observed once, and the top ten hold around 1.2%. Naivety among CD8 cells was defined by CD45RO negativity and positive CCR7 selection, thereby excluding terminally differentiated effector memory CD45RA+ cells. The source material was naive CD8+ T cells sorted from blood. V gene TRBV2 combines with J gene TRBJ2-3, with D perhaps matching TRBD2 (6 bases). This clonotype was sampled from a young man in good health. The CDR3 DNA sequence: TGTGCCAGCAGCGGGGGTGCAGATACGCAGTATTTT. This codes for CASSGGADTQYF. Full variable domain (remainder filled in from reference TRBV2 and TRBJ2-3): EPEVTQTPSHQVTQMGQEVILRCVPISNHLYFYWYRQILGQKVEFLVSFYNNEISEKSEIFDDQFSVERPDGSNFTLKIRSTKLEDSAMYFCASSGGADTQYFGPGTRLTVL.